This T cell receptor (beta chain) was identified in a study of OX40 agonist ivuxolimab in advanced cancers. Regarding the research as a whole: Ivuxolimab, which targeted the costimulatory receptor OX40 (CD134), was an agonistic, fully human IgG2 monoclonal antibody. Prior anti-PD-1, anti-PD-L1 or anti-CTLA-4 therapy was permitted, and approximately 42% of dose-escalation patients had received checkpoint inhibitors. The point of sequencing TCRbeta in the periphery was to test whether ivuxolimab changed TCR sequence diversity and drove clonal T-cell expansion. Intravenous ivuxolimab was administered to patients every 2 weeks at six dose levels: 0.01, 0.1, 0.3, 1.5, 3 and 10 mg/kg. Partial responses occurred in three dose-escalation patients, of whom one had hepatocellular carcinoma and two had cutaneous melanoma. In the dose-escalation cohort, 82.7% of patients were male, and the mean age was approximately 60 years, with a range of roughly 20 to 80. The paper covers the monotherapy dose-escalation part of the phase I ivuxolimab trial, which included N of about 51 patients. Of the roughly 52 dose-escalation patients, hepatocellular carcinoma was present in 19, melanoma in roughly 15, renal cell carcinoma in 9 and head and neck cancer in 9. Overall study results and their limits: Low levels of normalized T-cell clonal expansion were also seen in some patients who did not respond. The antigen specificity of the peripheral T cells that underwent clonal expansion was not determined. After ivuxolimab, more expanded clones were found on average in CD8+ T cells than in CD4+ T cells. In partial responders in the 0.1-3.0 mg/kg groups, normalized peripheral clonal expansion was found to be among the lowest, especially among CD8+ T cells. At doses from 0.1 to 3.0 mg/kg, clonal expansion was seen in both CD4+ and CD8+ blood T cells between baseline and week 6.

This clone has only one observation. Its antigen has not been determined. Nothing much larger sits one base from this clone, and base qualities are not available. Genomic DNA was extracted from sorted cells for sequencing of the TCRbeta CDR3 region. The immunoSEQ Assay was used to sequence the TCRbeta CDR3 regions. Drawn from immuneACCESS, this table holds only the in-frame rearrangements with V and J called that TCRdb kept. Clones are partly lost; checked studies trace under half to an unresolved V gene and leave the rest unexplained. Present in this sample are under 35,000 clones, 84% of which were seen just once. The ten biggest clones cover more than 15% of the sample. The trial excluded patients who had a history of autoimmune disease or were on systemic immunosuppression. Peripheral blood for TCR sequencing was drawn from every dose cohort at baseline, at cycle 4 day 1 and at cycle 7 day 1. The samples were drawn from a first-in-human, open-label, multicenter phase I dose-escalation trial of ivuxolimab. Adults with locally advanced or metastatic head and neck squamous cell, hepatocellular, melanoma or renal cell carcinoma were enrolled in the trial. CD4+ and CD8+ T cells were sorted separately from peripheral blood before TCR sequencing.

This specimen was CD4+ or CD8+ T cells sorted from blood, taken in a trial of the OX40 agonist ivuxolimab. The clonotype comes from an adult with an advanced solid tumor such as melanoma, head and neck, liver or kidney cancer.

The CDR3 protein is CASSFLAGGLVNEQFF. In nucleotides, the sequence is TGTGCCAGCAGTTTCCTAGCGGGAGGTCTGGTAAATGAGCAGTTCTTC. Recombination connected TRBV28 to TRBJ2-1; 11 junctional bases match TRBD2. Trimming leaves V shorter by 3 bases and J shorter by 7 bases, with the junction holding 8 bases beyond the gene matches. From cysteine to phenylalanine, the CDR3 is 16 amino acids long. The CDR3 DNA has 48 bases and is translated from base 1. Reading the germline V gene gives CDR1 MDHEN and CDR2 SYDVKM.